Each of the 23 T cell receptor beta chains below was sequenced from the same sample in a study of CD8 T cells in ankylosing spondylitis. TCRdb reprocessed the 5' RACE reads via MiXCR and lists one record per CDR3 protein. This sample has roughly 150,000 distinct CDR3 sequences, with 25% to 35% found just once. The sequencing sample was made of synovial fluid, either unsorted or a sorted T cell fraction (not recorded which). The source of these receptors is a male donor with ankylosing spondylitis.

This clonotype was recorded a few times. The chain couples TRBV12-3 or TRBV12-4 to TRBJ1-2; D perhaps matches TRBD1 (5 bases). V was trimmed by 6 bases and J by 8 bases, leaving 10 bases between them. This CDR3 is 11 amino acids long. CDR3: CASSRGGGYTF. The CDR3, as DNA: TGTGCCAGCAGCCGGGGGGGAGGCTACACCTTC.

The chain has TRBV5-1 and TRBJ2-2; tentatively, D is TRBD2 (5 bases). CDR3 length equals 14 residues. The V end was cut by 4 bases, the J end by 4 bases, with 11 bases between. Germline assignment: CDR1 SGHRS and CDR2 YFSETQ. The CDR3 region has the DNA TGCGCCAGCAGCCCCAAAGGGAGCACCGGGGAGCTGTTTTTT. It encodes CASSPKGSTGELFF.

V and J are TRBV3-1 and TRBJ2-2; D unresolved. V shed 5 bases and J shed 6 bases, with 16 bases lying between them. CDR3 length equals 15 residues. From germline, CDR1 is LGHDT and CDR2 YNNKEL (reference sequence). CDR3 DNA: TGTGCCAGCAGCACCAGGATCAACCGCCCCGGGGAGCTGTTTTTT. Residues: CASSTRINRPGELFF. Drawing the rest from reference TRBV3-1 and TRBJ2-2, the complete variable domain is DTAVSQTPKYLVTQMGNDKSIKCEQNLGHDTMYWYKQDSKKFLKIMFSYNNKELIINETVPNRFSPKSPDKAHLNLHINSLELGDSAVYFCASSTRINRPGELFFGEGSRLTVL.

The J gene is TRBJ1-1, the V gene TRBV3-1, with 7 bases aligning to TRBD1. V dropped 1 base and J dropped 10; count of bases not matched to a gene: 0. Germline CDR1 and CDR2: LGHDT and YNNKEL (reference sequence). The CDR3 length is 11 residues. CDR3 DNA: TGTGCCAGCAGCCAAGGACAGGGAGCTTTCTTT. This codes for CASSQGQGAFF.

The chain uses TRBV3-1 and TRBJ2-3; no firm D call. Trimming took off 2 bases at V and 3 bases at J, with 9 bases between the two ends. Germline CDR1 is LGHDT and CDR2 is YNNKEL (reference sequence). This CDR3 comprises 14 residues. CDR3 region: CASSQIGSTDTQYF. The CDR3 nucleotides read TGTGCCAGCAGCCAAATTGGTTCGACAGATACGCAGTATTTT.

The rearrangement uses TRBV27 and TRBJ2-5; 15 bases match TRBD2. The length of the CDR3 is 15 residues. Germline V CDR1 and CDR2: MNHEY, SMNVEV (reference sequence). Unmatched junction bases numbered 3, after V lost 6 bases and J lost 4 bases. The CDR3 bases are TGTGCCAGCAGCGGGGGACTAGCGGGGGGAGAGACCCAGTACTTC. Its translation: CASSGGLAGGETQYF.

The rearrangement links TRBV7-8 to TRBJ2-1, with TRBD1 matching 10 bases. J was trimmed by 2 bases and V by 1 base; bases with no gene match: 2. The germline gives CDR1 SGHVS, CDR2 FQNEAQ. This CDR3 comprises 16 residues. The chain's CDR3 is CASSLGTGGAYNEQFF. Here the CDR3 DNA reads TGTGCCAGCAGCTTAGGGACAGGGGGTGCCTACAATGAGCAGTTCTTC.

The chain combines TRBV6-5 with TRBJ2-3; a possible D gene is TRBD2 (5 bases). V gave up 2 bases and J gave up 2 bases, with 20 bases separating them. Germline V gene lookup returns CDR1 MNHEY and CDR2 SVGAGI. The CDR3 has 18 residues. CDR3 amino acids: CASSYPHPPGRVTDTQYF. DNA of the CDR3: TGTGCCAGCAGTTACCCCCATCCTCCTGGGCGGGTCACAGATACGCAGTATTTT.

V gene TRBV11-3 combines with J gene TRBJ2-3; either TRBD1 or TRBD2 may fit D (6 bases each). The CDR3 is made up of 22 amino acids. The V end lost 1 base, the J end lost 2 bases, and 31 bases lay between the germline ends. Germline CDR1 SGHNT, CDR2 YENEEA. CDR3 in amino acids: CASSLGEWGHSLGGTYTDTQYF. The CDR3 coding sequence is TGTGCCAGCAGCTTAGGGGAGTGGGGACACAGTCTCGGGGGAACCTACACAGATACGCAGTATTTT.

This clonotype is medium-sized by share. The CDR3 protein is CASSLTADLNTEAFF. For the CDR3, the DNA is TGTGCCAGCAGCTTAACCGCGGATTTGAACACTGAAGCTTTCTTT. The chain joins TRBV7-3 to TRBJ1-1; D ambiguous. Trimming stripped 0 bases from V and 0 bases from J, with 8 bases between. The CDR3 contains 15 residues. Germline V lookup: CDR1 SGHTA, CDR2 FQGTGA.

The chain recombines TRBV6-1 with TRBJ1-2, with a weak D call TRBD1 (6 bases). Germline CDR1 MNHNS, CDR2 SASEGT. Trimming left V 0 bases short and J 8 bases short, with 13 bases between. CDR3 length equals 14 residues. The CDR3 is CASSEAYRVGGYTF. In DNA form, the CDR3 reads TGTGCCAGCAGTGAAGCTTACAGGGTGGGGGGCTACACCTTC.

This clonotype showed up many times. This chain connects TRBV28 to TRBJ1-4; possible D gene TRBD1, 6 bases. The CDR3 loop spans 14 amino acids. CDR1 is MDHEN and CDR2 is SYDVKM in the germline V gene. The CDR3 bases are TGTGCAACCCGCCGGGGGGCCGGTCCTGAAAAACTGTTTTTT. Its translation is CATRRGAGPEKLFF.

This rearrangement joins TRBV4-3 to TRBJ2-7, with D unclear. CDR3 length: 13 amino acids. Trimming took off 0 bases at V and 3 bases at J, with 6 bases between the two ends. Germline loops: CDR1 LGHNA, CDR2 YSLEER. The CDR3 sequence: CASSQDRFYEQYF. The DNA of the CDR3 is TGCGCCAGCAGCCAAGACAGATTCTACGAGCAGTACTTC.

A few counts support this clonotype. This chain connects TRBV29-1 to TRBJ1-1; TRBD1 might be the D (6 bases). The length of the CDR3 is 11 residues. In germline, CDR1 is SQVTM, CDR2 ANQGSEA. Trimming stripped 6 bases from V and 5 bases from J, with 10 bases between. DNA for the CDR3: TGCAGCGTAGGGGGTAGGACTGAAGCTTTCTTT. Its protein product is CSVGGRTEAFF.

The rearrangement links TRBV28 to TRBJ2-7; unclear D gene. CDR3 size: 15 residues. Germline CDR1 and CDR2: MDHEN and SYDVKM. V was clipped by 2 bases and J by 1 base, with 12 bases between them. The DNA of the CDR3 is TGTGCCAGCAGTTTAGAGCCCGCGAGATCCTACGAGCAGTACTTC. This translates into CASSLEPARSYEQYF.

The chain combines TRBV20-1 with TRBJ2-3, with TRBD2 as a possible D gene (6 bases). The V and J ends lost 6 bases and 0 bases respectively, with 13 bases between them. The germline gives CDR1 DFQATT, CDR2 SNEGSKA (reference sequence). The CDR3 runs to 14 residues. CDR3 DNA: TGCAGTGCACAAGCGGACTATAGCACAGATACGCAGTATTTT. Translated: CSAQADYSTDTQYF.

In its sample, this clonotype was seen many times. The chain links TRBV3-1 to TRBJ1-2; D may be TRBD1 (6 bases). The CDR3 covers 15 residues. Trimming pared 1 base from V and 1 base from J, leaving 10 bases between. Germline lookup yields CDR1 LGHDT and CDR2 YNNKEL (reference sequence). DNA of the CDR3: TGTGCCAGCAGCCAAGGGACAGCGGATAACTATGGCTACACCTTC. This encodes CASSQGTADNYGYTF.

V is TRBV25-1 and J is TRBJ2-5, with D unresolved. The V and J ends lost 1 base and 4 bases respectively, with 16 bases between them. The CDR3 totals 16 residues. Germline values: CDR1 MGHDK, CDR2 SYGVNS. CDR3 region: CASSEFWEPSAETQYF. CDR3 nucleotides: TGTGCCAGCAGTGAATTTTGGGAACCCTCCGCAGAGACCCAGTACTTC. Drawing the rest from reference TRBV25-1 and TRBJ2-5, the complete variable domain is EADIYQTPRYLVIGTGKKITLECSQTMGHDKMYWYQQDPGMELHLIHYSYGVNSTEKGDLSSESTVSRIRTEHFPLTLESARPSHTSQYLCASSEFWEPSAETQYFGPGTRLLVL.

This clonotype occurred many times. This chain joins TRBV29-1 and TRBJ2-7, with 7 bases lining up with TRBD1. Germline lookup yields CDR1 SQVTM and CDR2 ANQGSEA. The CDR3 covers 14 residues. V lost 4 bases, J lost 2 bases, and 8 bases stayed unmatched. The DNA of the CDR3 is TGCAGCGTTGCAAAACCCGGGACAGCCTACGAGCAGTACTTC. It specifies CSVAKPGTAYEQYF.

There are many counts of this clonotype. V gene TRBV12-3 or TRBV12-4 combines with J gene TRBJ1-2; D call uncertain. V was cut by 1 base and J by 7 bases, with 7 bases left in between. The CDR3 contains 12 residues. In DNA, the CDR3 is TGTGCCAGCAGTTTAGGGCCCCCTGGCTACACCTTC. It specifies CASSLGPPGYTF.

This clonotype was seen more than once but under ten times. This chain connects TRBV7-2 to TRBJ1-3; D not resolved. Germline V gene lookup returns CDR1 SGHTA and CDR2 FQGNSA. CDR3 length equals 13 residues. CDR3 DNA: TGTGGTTACGACTCTTACTCTGGAAACACCATATATTTT. This gives the protein CGYDSYSGNTIYF.

This clonotype was seen only a few times. V usage is TRBV7-2 and J usage is TRBJ2-3; no definite D call. In germline, CDR1 is SGHTA, CDR2 FQGNSA. Between the trimmed V and J ends, which lost 4 bases and 2 bases, there was a span of 10 bases. The CDR3 is made up of 14 amino acids. The DNA for the CDR3 is TGTGCCAGCAGCTCTGTGGGTTCCACAGATACGCAGTATTTT. Encoded protein: CASSSVGSTDTQYF.

This clonotype occurred many times. The V call is TRBV20-1, the J call TRBJ2-1, with TRBD1 as a possible D gene (6 bases). In germline, CDR1 is DFQATT, CDR2 SNEGSKA (reference sequence). The V end was cut by 1 base, the J end by 0 bases, with 22 bases between. The CDR3 totals 19 residues. CDR3 sequence reads: CSARGTGKSLGSSYNEQFF. CDR3 coding DNA: TGCAGTGCTAGAGGAACAGGGAAAAGCTTAGGGAGCTCCTACAATGAGCAGTTCTTC.